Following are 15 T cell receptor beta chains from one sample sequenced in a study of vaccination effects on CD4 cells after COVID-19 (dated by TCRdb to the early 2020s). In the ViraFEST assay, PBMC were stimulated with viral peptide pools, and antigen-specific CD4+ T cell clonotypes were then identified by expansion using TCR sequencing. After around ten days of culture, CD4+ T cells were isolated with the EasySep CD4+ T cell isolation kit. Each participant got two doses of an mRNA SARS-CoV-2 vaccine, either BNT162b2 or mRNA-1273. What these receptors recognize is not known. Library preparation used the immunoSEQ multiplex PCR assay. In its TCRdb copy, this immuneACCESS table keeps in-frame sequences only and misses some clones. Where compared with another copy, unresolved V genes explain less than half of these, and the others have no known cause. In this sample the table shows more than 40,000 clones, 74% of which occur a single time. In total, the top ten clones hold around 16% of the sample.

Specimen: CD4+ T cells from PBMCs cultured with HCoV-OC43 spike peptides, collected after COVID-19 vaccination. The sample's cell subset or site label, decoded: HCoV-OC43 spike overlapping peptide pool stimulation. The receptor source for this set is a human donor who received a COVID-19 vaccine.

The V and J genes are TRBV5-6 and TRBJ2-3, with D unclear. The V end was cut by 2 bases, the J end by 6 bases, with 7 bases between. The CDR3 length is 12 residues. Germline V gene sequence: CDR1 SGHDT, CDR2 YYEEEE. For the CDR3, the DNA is TGTGCCAGCAGCTTTCTGGAGGATACGCAGTATTTT. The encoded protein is CASSFLEDTQYF. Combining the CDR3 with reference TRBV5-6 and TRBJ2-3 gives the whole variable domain DAGVTQSPTHLIKTRGQQVTLRCSPKSGHDTVSWYQQALGQGPQFIFQYYEEEERQRGNFPDRFSGHQFPNYSSELNVNALLLGDSALYLCASSFLEDTQYFGPGTRLTVL.

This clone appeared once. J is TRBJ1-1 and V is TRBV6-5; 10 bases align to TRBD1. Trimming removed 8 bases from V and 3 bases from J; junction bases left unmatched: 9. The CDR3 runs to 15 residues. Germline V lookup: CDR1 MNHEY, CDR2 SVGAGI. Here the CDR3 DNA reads TGTGCCAGCGGTAGGGACAGGGGACATTACACTGAAGCTTTCTTT. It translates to CASGRDRGHYTEAFF.

The CDR3 loop is CASSPPTGGGDGYTF. The CDR3 DNA reads as TGTGCCAGCTCACCACCTACAGGGGGCGGGGATGGCTACACCTTC. This sequence joins TRBV18 and TRBJ1-2; 9 nucleotides align to TRBD1. Germline V gene lookup returns CDR1 KGHSH and CDR2 LQKENI. CDR3 length: 15 residues. J gave up 6 bases and V 0 bases, and 5 bases lay outside the gene matches.

The CDR3, as DNA: TGTGCCAGCAGTTACTCCTCTGAGCGATCGGGGACAGACACAGATACGCAGTATTTT. As protein: CASSYSSERSGTDTDTQYF. The rearrangement links TRBV6-2 or TRBV6-3 to TRBJ2-3; TRBD1 matches at 7 bases. Trimming took 0 bases from V and 2 from J; bases not matched to a gene: 14. This CDR3 has 19 residues. The germline V gene has CDR1 MNHEY and CDR2 SVGEGT.

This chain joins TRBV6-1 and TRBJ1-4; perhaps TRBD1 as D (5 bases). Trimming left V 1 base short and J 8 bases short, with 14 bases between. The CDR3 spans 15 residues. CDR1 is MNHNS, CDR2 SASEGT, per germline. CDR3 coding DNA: TGTGCCAGCAGTGAAGTCGAGGGGTCGGGGGAAAAACTGTTTTTT. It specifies CASSEVEGSGEKLFF.

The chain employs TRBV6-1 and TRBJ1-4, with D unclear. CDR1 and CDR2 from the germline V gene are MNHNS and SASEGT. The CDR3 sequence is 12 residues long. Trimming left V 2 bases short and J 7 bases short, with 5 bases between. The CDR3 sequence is CASSENSEKLFF. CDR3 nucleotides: TGTGCCAGCAGTGAAAACAGTGAAAAACTGTTTTTT.

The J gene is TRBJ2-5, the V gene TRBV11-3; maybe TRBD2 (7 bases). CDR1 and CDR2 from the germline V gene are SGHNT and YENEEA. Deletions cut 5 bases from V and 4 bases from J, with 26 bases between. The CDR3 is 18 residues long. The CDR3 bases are TGTGCCAGCAGCCGCGGACAGTGGGGCGGGAGTCGTTCAGAGACCCAGTACTTC. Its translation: CASSRGQWGGSRSETQYF.

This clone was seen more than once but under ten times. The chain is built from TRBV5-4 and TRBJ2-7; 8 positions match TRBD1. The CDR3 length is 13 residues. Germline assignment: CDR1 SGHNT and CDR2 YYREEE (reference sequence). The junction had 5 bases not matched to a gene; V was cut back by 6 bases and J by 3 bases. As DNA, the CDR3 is TGTGCCAGCAAAATGGGACAGGACTACGAGCAGTACTTC. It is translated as CASKMGQDYEQYF.

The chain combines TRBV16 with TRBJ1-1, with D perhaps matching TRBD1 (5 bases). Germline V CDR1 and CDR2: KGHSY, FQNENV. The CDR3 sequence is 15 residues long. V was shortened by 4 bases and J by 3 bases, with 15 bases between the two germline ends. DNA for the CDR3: TGTGCCAGCAGCCCCATCTGGGGCAGACACACTGAAGCTTTCTTT. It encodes CASSPIWGRHTEAFF.

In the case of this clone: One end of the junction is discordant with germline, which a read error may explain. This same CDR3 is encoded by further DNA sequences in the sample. The CDR3 region is CASSLTTGGTEAFF. CDR3 coding DNA: TGTGCCAGCAGCTTAACGACAGGGGGCACTGAAGCTTTCTTC. V gene TRBV11-2 combines with J gene TRBJ1-1; TRBD1 matches 10 bases. Germline V gene data show CDR1 as SGHAT and CDR2 as FQNNGV. The CDR3 spans 14 residues.

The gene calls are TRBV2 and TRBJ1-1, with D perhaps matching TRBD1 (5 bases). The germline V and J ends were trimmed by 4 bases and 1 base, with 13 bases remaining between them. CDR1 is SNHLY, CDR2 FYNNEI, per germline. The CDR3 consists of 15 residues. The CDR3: CASSVQGIGNTEAFF. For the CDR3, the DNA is TGTGCCAGCAGTGTGCAGGGAATCGGGAACACTGAAGCTTTCTTT. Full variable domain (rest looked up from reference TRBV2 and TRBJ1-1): EPEVTQTPSHQVTQMGQEVILRCVPISNHLYFYWYRQILGQKVEFLVSFYNNEISEKSEIFDDQFSVERPDGSNFTLKIRSTKLEDSAMYFCASSVQGIGNTEAFFGQGTRLTVV.

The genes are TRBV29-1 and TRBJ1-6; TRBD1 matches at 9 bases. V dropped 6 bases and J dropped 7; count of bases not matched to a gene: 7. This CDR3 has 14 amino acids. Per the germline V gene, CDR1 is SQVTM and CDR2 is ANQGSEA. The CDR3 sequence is CSVKQGASNSPLHF. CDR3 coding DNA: TGCAGCGTCAAACAGGGGGCCTCGAATTCACCCCTCCACTTT.

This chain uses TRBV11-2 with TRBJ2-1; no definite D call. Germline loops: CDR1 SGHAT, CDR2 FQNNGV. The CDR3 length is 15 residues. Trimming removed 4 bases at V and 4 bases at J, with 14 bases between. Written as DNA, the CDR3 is TGTGCCAGCAGCTCCCTTATCGGGTCTTACAATGAGCAGTTCTTC. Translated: CASSSLIGSYNEQFF. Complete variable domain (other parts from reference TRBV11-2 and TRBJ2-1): EAGVAQSPRYKIIEKRQSVAFWCNPISGHATLYWYQQILGQGPKLLIQFQNNGVVDDSQLPKDRFSAERLKGVDSTLKIQPAKLEDSAVYLCASSSLIGSYNEQFFGPGTRLTVL.

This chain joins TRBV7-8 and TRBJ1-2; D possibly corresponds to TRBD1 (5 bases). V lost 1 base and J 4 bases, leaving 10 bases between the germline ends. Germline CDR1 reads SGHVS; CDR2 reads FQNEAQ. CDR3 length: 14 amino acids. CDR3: CASSLDAQVYGYTF. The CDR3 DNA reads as TGTGCCAGCAGCTTAGACGCACAGGTCTATGGCTACACCTTC. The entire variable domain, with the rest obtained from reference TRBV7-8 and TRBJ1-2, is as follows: GAGVSQSPRYKVAKRGQDVALRCDPISGHVSLFWYQQALGQGPEFLTYFQNEAQLDKSGLPSDRFFAERPEGSVSTLKIQRTQQEDSAVYLCASSLDAQVYGYTFGSGTRLTVV.

The CDR3 loop reads CASSEQGNTEAFF. CDR3 DNA: TGCGCCAGCAGCGAACAGGGAAACACTGAAGCTTTCTTT. This chain connects TRBV5-1 to TRBJ1-1; TRBD1 might be the D (6 bases). Trimming pared 4 bases from V and 2 bases from J, leaving 9 bases between. CDR1 is SGHRS and CDR2 is YFSETQ in the germline V gene. The CDR3 contains 13 residues. Based on the CDR3 plus reference TRBV5-1 and TRBJ1-1, the full variable domain is KAGVTQTPRYLIKTRGQQVTLSCSPISGHRSVSWYQQTPGQGLQFLFEYFSETQRNKGNFPGRFSGRQFSNSRSEMNVSTLELGDSALYLCASSEQGNTEAFFGQGTRLTVV.